This TCR beta chain was recovered during a study of blood T cell repertoires in COVID-19. Study at large: From T cells, B-cell-depleted T cells, or PBMCs came the material, which was cDNA or gDNA.

The CDR3 is 14 residues long. The V end was cut by 3 bases, the J end by 1 base, with 8 bases between. CDR1 is KGHDR, CDR2 SFDVKD, per germline. Self-reported history from a screening survey and questionnaire set each donor's cohort. In the source study's methods: Amplification of reference gene primers provided the estimated nucleated cell counts. Sequencing used immunoSEQ multiplex PCR; TCRdb keeps in-frame clones, though not all of them. Clone size and V and J calls were adopted from that table, with D and trimming inferred from the DNA. The table has 200,000 to 250,000 clones, roughly 80% seen once.

The sequencing input was PBMCs or T cells enriched from blood (not recorded which). This chain uses TRBV24-1 with TRBJ2-5, with no clear D. This clonotype was sampled from a man aged 60-69 years who had recovered from COVID-19. CDR3 region: CATSDPHIQETQYF. The CDR3 nucleotides are TGTGCCACCAGTGATCCACACATCCAAGAGACCCAGTACTTC.